This T cell receptor beta chain was profiled in a study of shared clonotypes between healthy human individuals. Sequenced by immunoSEQ multiplex PCR; TCRdb stores in-frame clones only, minus some. Among around 2.5 million clones listed, more than 85% were seen once. V lost 2 bases and J 9 bases, leaving 15 bases between the germline ends. Germline assignment: CDR1 SGHTS and CDR2 YDEGEE. The CDR3 sequence is 14 residues long. Material for sequencing was naive CD4+ T cells from PBMCs. Stated subset: CD45RA+ positively selected. The sequence came from a man between 18 and 35 years old in good health. Some clones in this sample may be carry-over from other donors' samples. The chain couples TRBV5-8 to TRBJ1-5; the D gene is possibly TRBD1 (6 bases). The CDR3 region has the DNA TGTGCCAGCAGCTTACAACAGGGTTCTTGGCCCCAGCATTTT. Translation gives CASSLQQGSWPQHF.